Below, one T cell receptor (beta chain) is given with its context. The CDR3 loop spans 16 amino acids. Per germline, CDR1 KGHSH and CDR2 LQKENI. The V end was cut by 5 bases, the J end by 0 bases, with 14 bases between. This record belongs to a study of blood T cells in healthy people across ages. A sample-barcoded 5' primer and a J-beta primer mix were used in a second PCR of roughly 6 to 12 cycles. TCRdb re-called the 5' RACE reads with MiXCR, one entry per CDR3 protein. The table records around 1,000,000 distinct CDR3 sequences, about 25% of them present only once. This sample also belongs to another study, concerning T cells of mothers and their children.

This receptor was taken from a girl aged 2-10 years in good health. Sequenced material: blood. The chain has TRBV18 and TRBJ1-5; D gene ambiguous. In nucleotides, the CDR3 is TGTGCCAGCTCAGTGACCGGACTCTATAGCAATCAGCCCCAGCATTTT. Amino acid sequence: CASSVTGLYSNQPQHF. Using reference TRBV18 and TRBJ1-5 for the parts outside the CDR3, the full variable domain is NAGVMQNPRHLVRRRGQEARLRCSPMKGHSHVYWYRQLPEEGLKFMVYLQKENIIDESGMPKERFSAEFPKEGPSILRIQQVVRGDSAAYFCASSVTGLYSNQPQHFGDGTRLSIL.